These T cell receptor beta chains were read from a single sample in a study of shared clonotypes between healthy human individuals. This table comes from immunoSEQ multiplex PCR, and its TCRdb copy is limited to in-frame clones, with some not included. The repertoire holds some 2.1 million clones, with about 95% as singletons. The sequencing input was naive CD4+ T cells sorted from blood. These TCRs come from a man aged 18-30 years in good health. CDR3s include the opening cysteine and the closing phenylalanine or tryptophan. Fields, in order: clone size, V gene, D gene, J gene, CDR3 DNA, CDR3 protein. The D gene is left open where the match is weak. Only some rows state a clone size, as once, few, many or a class for expanded clones.

.,TRBV5-1,.,TRBJ1-1,TGCGCCAGCAGCTCGGACGGAGTTTGGGGCACTGAAGCTTTCTTT,CASSSDGVWGTEAFF
.,TRBV6-5,.,TRBJ2-7,TGTGCCAGCACCCGCAGGGCCGAGGGGGAGCAGTACTTC,CASTRRAEGEQYF
.,TRBV2,.,TRBJ2-7,TGTGCCAGCAGCCCCCAGACAGGAAACTACGAGCAGTACTTC,CASSPQTGNYEQYF
.,TRBV6-6,TRBD1,TRBJ1-5,TGTGCCAGCAGCTCAGGGGGATTAGGGAATCAGCCCCAGCATTTT,CASSSGGLGNQPQHF
once,TRBV18,.,TRBJ1-3,TGTGCCAGCTCACCCTTGGACTCGGGTGGAAACACCATATATTTT,CASSPLDSGGNTIYF
.,TRBV19,.,TRBJ2-7,TGTGCCAGTAGCCGGACCCCTACGAGCTCCTACGAGCAGTACTTC,CASSRTPTSSYEQYF
.,TRBV7-8,.,TRBJ2-3,TGTGCCAGCAGCCCGGAGCGGATAGCTAGCACAGATACGCAGTATTTT,CASSPERIASTDTQYF
.,TRBV7-2,TRBD1,TRBJ1-2,TGTGCCAGCAGCTTAGCACAGGGGAACTATGGCTACACCTTC,CASSLAQGNYGYTF
.,TRBV4-3,.,TRBJ1-4,TGCGCCAGCAGCCAAACCCACACAGGATCCGCAACTAATGAAAAACTGTTTTTT,CASSQTHTGSATNEKLFF
.,TRBV28,.,TRBJ1-6,TGTGCCAGCAGGGATCCGGGCCACAATTCACCCCTCCACTTT,CASRDPGHNSPLHF
.,TRBV29-1,.,TRBJ2-7,TGCAGCGCAACCAGGGCAGGGGACGAGCAGTACTTC,CSATRAGDEQYF
few,TRBV30,.,TRBJ1-3,TGTGCCTGGGGTCCGGGCCTCTCTGGAAACACCATATATTTT,CAWGPGLSGNTIYF
.,TRBV7-2,.,TRBJ1-5,TGTGCCAGCAGCTTAAGAGGGGATCAGCCCCAGCATTTT,CASSLRGDQPQHF
.,TRBV5-6,TRBD1,TRBJ1-5,TGTGCCAGCAGCCCACAGGGGCGCAGTCAGCCCCAGCATTTT,CASSPQGRSQPQHF
.,TRBV18,TRBD1,TRBJ1-1,TGTGCCAGCTCACCTAGACAGGGGGGCACTGAAGCTTTCTTT,CASSPRQGGTEAFF
once,TRBV5-1,.,TRBJ2-2,TGCGCCAGCAGCTTGCTTGCGCTGGGTATTAACACCGGGGAGCTGTTTTTT,CASSLLALGINTGELFF
.,TRBV30,.,TRBJ1-2,TGTGCCTGGAGTGTATATTGGGTATCGGGTGGCTACACCTTC,CAWSVYWVSGGYTF
.,TRBV5-1,.,TRBJ2-7,TGCGCCAGCAGCCGTTACGGGGACGAGCAGTACTTC,CASSRYGDEQYF
.,TRBV21-1,.,TRBJ1-2,TGTGCCAGCAGCAGATCGGACAGGGACTTTAACTATGGCTACACCTTC,CASSRSDRDFNYGYTF
.,TRBV28,.,TRBJ1-1,TGTGCCAGCAGACCCTACACGACAGTCATGAACACTGAAGCTTTCTTT,CASRPYTTVMNTEAFF
.,TRBV18,.,TRBJ1-2,TGTGCCAGCTCAAGGGGAGCTAACTATGGCTACACCTTC,CASSRGANYGYTF
.,TRBV5-4,TRBD1,TRBJ2-4,TGTGCCAGCAGCTCGGACGGGACAGGGGTAGACATTCAGTACTTC,CASSSDGTGVDIQYF
many,TRBV2,TRBD1,TRBJ2-7,TGTGCCAGCAACTTACAGGGGAGCTCCTACGAGCAGTACTTC,CASNLQGSSYEQYF
once,TRBV6-6,.,TRBJ1-1,TGTGCCAGCAACCAACAGAGCGGTGAAGCTTTCTTT,CASNQQSGEAFF
.,TRBV11-2,.,TRBJ1-5,TGTGCCAGCAGCATAGGGACGCCGGGCAATCAGCCCCAGCATTTT,CASSIGTPGNQPQHF
.,TRBV5-4,.,TRBJ1-2,TGTGCCAGCAGCCGTTACACTTATGGCTACACCTTC,CASSRYTYGYTF
.,TRBV5-1,.,TRBJ2-3,TGCGCCAGCAGGTCCGGAGTTCTGGATACGCAGTATTTT,CASRSGVLDTQYF
.,TRBV9,TRBD2,TRBJ2-2,TGTGCCAGCAGCGTAATGGGTAGCGGGATCACCGGGGAGCTGTTTTTT,CASSVMGSGITGELFF
.,TRBV6-5,.,TRBJ1-1,TGTGCCAGCAGACTATGGGGTGAAGCTTTCTTT,CASRLWGEAFF
once,TRBV5-6,TRBD2,TRBJ2-7,TGTGCCAGCAGCTGGGCCACGGGGGCTAGCGGGAGGGCCGACGAGCAGTACTTC,CASSWATGASGRADEQYF
.,TRBV11-1,TRBD1,TRBJ1-6,TGTGCCAGCAGCGCTTCAGGGGGCGCCTCTTCACCCCTCCACTTT,CASSASGGASSPLHF
.,TRBV6-4,TRBD2,TRBJ2-3,TGTGCCAGCAGCAGCGATGGCGGGAGGACAGATACGCAGTATTTT,CASSSDGGRTDTQYF
.,TRBV12-5,TRBD1,TRBJ2-1,TGTGCTAGTGGTTTCGGGGACAGCTCCTACAATGAGCAGTTCTTC,CASGFGDSSYNEQFF
few,TRBV4-3,.,TRBJ2-7,TGCGCCAGCAGCCAAGGGGCGTACGGGGCCCCCGACGAGCAGTACTTC,CASSQGAYGAPDEQYF
.,TRBV28,TRBD2,TRBJ2-3,TGTGCCAGCAGTCCGGGGACTAACGGGGGTCCCAGCACAGATACGCAGTATTTT,CASSPGTNGGPSTDTQYF